A selection of T cell receptor beta chains follows, all from one sample in a study of blood T cell repertoires in COVID-19. Clones were sequenced by immunoSEQ multiplex PCR, and TCRdb holds only the in-frame ones, with some missing. This table has approximately 170,000 clones, roughly 86% appearing once. Sequenced material: peripheral blood. These receptors were taken from a man between 65 and 79 years old with acute or convalescent COVID-19. Each CDR3 is given with its conserved first and last residue. Fields, in order: V gene, clone size, J gene, D gene, CDR3 protein, CDR3 DNA. D genes are given only for firm matches. Some rows have no size entry. The others give once, few or many, or a class for an expanded clone.

>TRBV7-3|.|TRBJ2-2|.
CASSLGVQSNTGELFF
TGTGCCAGCAGCTTAGGAGTGCAGTCGAACACCGGGGAGCTGTTTTTT
>TRBV10-1|.|TRBJ1-1|.
CASSGNGDTEAFF
TGCGCCAGCAGTGGAAACGGGGACACTGAAGCTTTCTTT
>TRBV5-4|.|TRBJ2-3|.
CASSLDYSLTDTQYF
TGTGCCAGCAGCTTGGATTACAGCCTCACAGATACGCAGTATTTT
>TRBV7-9|once|TRBJ1-2|TRBD1
CASSFGQGDYGYTF
TGTGCCAGCAGCTTCGGACAGGGGGACTATGGCTACACCTTC
>TRBV5-5|.|TRBJ1-5|TRBD1
CASSSLWGDRGQPQHF
TGTGCCAGCAGCAGCCTCTGGGGGGACAGGGGTCAGCCCCAGCATTTT
>TRBV28|few|TRBJ1-1|TRBD1
CASSSPGQDLNTEAFF
TGTGCCAGCAGTTCTCCGGGACAGGACCTGAACACTGAAGCTTTCTTT
>TRBV30|.|TRBJ2-3|.
CAWGSPTQYF
TGTGCCTGGGGATCCCCAACGCAGTATTTT
>TRBV6-5|.|TRBJ2-3|.
CASSYRDSTDTQYF
TGTGCCAGCAGTTACCGGGATAGCACAGATACGCAGTATTTT
>TRBV25-1|.|TRBJ2-1|TRBD2
CASSGRTSGKSSYNEQFF
TGTGCCAGCAGTGGAAGAACTAGCGGGAAAAGCTCCTACAATGAGCAGTTCTTC
>TRBV5-1|.|TRBJ2-7|TRBD2
CASSYGLAGGRSSYEQYF
TGCGCCAGCAGCTACGGACTAGCGGGGGGGAGGAGCTCCTACGAGCAGTACTTC
>TRBV5-1|.|TRBJ1-5|.
CASSSSPEGNQPQHF
TGCGCCAGCAGCTCATCCCCGGAGGGCAATCAGCCCCAGCATTTT
>TRBV10-3|few|TRBJ1-3|.
CAAGGGNTIYF
TGTGCCGCCGGGGGAGGAAACACCATATATTTT
>TRBV2|.|TRBJ1-5|.
CASNRFNQPQHF
TGTGCCAGCAACAGGTTCAATCAGCCCCAGCATTTT
>TRBV30|few|TRBJ2-1|.
CAWSEDTYNEQFF
TGTGCCTGGAGTGAAGACACCTACAATGAGCAGTTCTTC
>TRBV23-1|.|TRBJ1-2|.
CASSQTGRANYGYTF
TGCGCCAGCAGTCAAACAGGCCGGGCTAACTATGGCTACACCTTC
>TRBV5-1|.|TRBJ2-3|TRBD1
CASRDRGRTDTQYF
TGCGCCAGCAGAGACAGGGGGCGCACAGATACGCAGTATTTT
>TRBV5-6|.|TRBJ2-5|TRBD1
CASSLTGTETQYF
TGTGCCAGCAGTTTGACAGGGACGGAGACCCAGTACTTC
>TRBV19|once|TRBJ2-2|.
CASSMGGGGTGELFF
TGTGCCAGTAGTATGGGGGGGGGCGGCACCGGGGAGCTGTTTTTT
>TRBV6-1|.|TRBJ1-6|.
CASSEPGLNSPLHF
TGTGCCAGCAGTGAACCAGGATTAAATTCACCCCTCCACTTT
>TRBV7-9|.|TRBJ1-1|.
CASTSTRGGFTTEAFF
TGTGCCAGCACCTCTACGAGGGGGGGGTTCACCACTGAAGCTTTCTTT
>TRBV20-1|.|TRBJ2-7|TRBD1
CSASARQGASYEQYF
TGCAGTGCTAGTGCGAGACAGGGGGCCTCCTACGAGCAGTACTTC
>TRBV5-3|.|TRBJ1-6|TRBD1
CARRGQNNSPLHF
TGTGCCAGAAGGGGACAGAATAATTCACCCCTCCACTTT
>TRBV12-5|.|TRBJ2-3|.
CASGFLQGTDTQYF
TGTGCTAGTGGTTTTTTACAAGGCACAGATACGCAGTATTTT